Listed here is a single TCR beta chain. This specimen comes from a study of cytomegalovirus exposure and HLA in healthy donors. V lost 5 bases and J 3 bases, leaving 11 bases between the germline ends. Germline CDR1 MNHNY, CDR2 SVGAGI (reference sequence). The CDR3 runs 13 residues. Only in-frame clones appear in the TCRdb table, and some are missing; sequencing was by immunoSEQ multiplex PCR. The table shows 150,000 or so clones, with about 94% occurring only once. The chain recombines TRBV6-6 with TRBJ2-7; D not resolved. This TCR was recovered from a man between 18 and 35 years old in good health and CMV-seropositive. The specimen sequenced was PBMCs. The CDR3 reads CASSRLVSYEQYF. In DNA form, the CDR3 reads TGTGCCAGCAGTCGTCTAGTAAGCTACGAGCAGTACTTC.